The 30 T cell receptor beta chains listed next were all sequenced from one sample in a study of CD8 T cells in ankylosing spondylitis. General observations from the study: Seemingly distinctive of ankylosing spondylitis blood was a TCR beta motif formed by eight highly homologous variants.

TCRdb re-called the 5' RACE reads through MiXCR, storing one row per CDR3 protein. In the table there are 400,000 or so distinct CDR3 sequences, roughly 26% of which are singletons. No antigen has been identified for these receptors. Sequenced material: blood, either unsorted or a sorted T cell fraction (not recorded which). The source of these receptors is a male donor with ankylosing spondylitis.

In its sample, this clonotype was seen a few times. The chain combines TRBV15 with TRBJ2-5, with 8 bases lining up with TRBD1. V was clipped by 0 bases and J by 1 base; unmatched bases: 16. The CDR3 extends over 20 amino acids. CDR1 and CDR2 from the germline V gene are LNHNV and YYDKDF (reference sequence). Here the CDR3 reads CATSRDLPGQVFFRQETQYF. CDR3 in DNA: TGTGCCACCAGCAGAGATCTCCCGGGACAGGTTTTTTTTCGCCAAGAGACCCAGTACTTC.

The V call is TRBV20-1, the J call TRBJ2-5, with TRBD2 matching 9 bases. Germline CDR1 DFQATT, CDR2 SNEGSKA (reference sequence). The CDR3 length is 15 residues. With 5 bases clipped from V and 2 bases from J, the junction kept 9 bases outside the gene matches. CDR3 bases: TGCAGTGCTCGCCCGGGACTAGCATATCAAGAGACCCAGTACTTC. Protein: CSARPGLAYQETQYF.

This clonotype was counted only a few times. The rearrangement links TRBV20-1 to TRBJ2-3, with D possibly being TRBD2 (10 bases). Germline CDR1 reads DFQATT; CDR2 reads SNEGSKA (reference sequence). The V and J ends lost 3 bases and 0 bases respectively, with 25 bases between them. This CDR3 is built from 19 residues. The CDR3 here is CSASWTGATSGASTDTQYF. CDR3 coding DNA: TGCAGTGCTAGCTGGACAGGGGCCACTAGCGGGGCTAGCACAGATACGCAGTATTTT.

This clonotype turned up a few times. The genes are TRBV12-3 or TRBV12-4 and TRBJ2-2; 10 bases are a match to TRBD2. With V trimmed by 8 bases and J by 0 bases, 3 bases remained unmatched. The CDR3 runs 15 residues. The CDR3 DNA reads as TGTGCCAGCGTGAGCGGGAGGGCGAACACCGGGGAGCTGTTTTTT. Amino acid sequence: CASVSGRANTGELFF.

The V gene is TRBV6-6, the J gene TRBJ2-7; D gene unclear. The CDR3 sequence is 13 residues long. Germline CDR1 MNHNY, CDR2 SVGAGI (reference sequence). Trimming shortened V by 5 bases and J by 4 bases, and 12 bases separated the two germline ends. The CDR3 loop is CASSAPLEYEQYF. DNA for the CDR3: TGTGCCAGCAGTGCCCCCCTCGAGTACGAGCAGTACTTC.

This clonotype occurred a few times. The genes are TRBV10-2 and TRBJ1-4; D not certain. The CDR3 has 16 amino acids. Germline CDR1 WSHSY, CDR2 SAAADI. The V end was cut by 0 bases, the J end by 5 bases, with 13 bases between. The CDR3 is CASSESGGRKNEKLFF. Written as DNA, the CDR3 is TGCGCCAGCAGTGAGTCGGGAGGAAGGAAGAATGAAAAACTGTTTTTT.

This chain joins TRBV3-1 and TRBJ2-7; 8 bases align to TRBD2. Losses at the gene ends were 6 bases for V and 4 bases for J; bases not matched to a gene: 11. CDR1 is LGHDT and CDR2 is YNNKEL in the germline V gene (reference sequence). There are 15 residues in the CDR3. CDR3: CASRRRREEGYEQYF. CDR3 nucleotide sequence: TGTGCCAGCAGAAGGAGGCGGGAGGAGGGGTACGAGCAGTACTTC.

As regards this clonotype: A junction end diverges from the germline sequence, so it may reflect a read error. The chain is built from TRBV5-1 and TRBJ2-5, with D possibly matching TRBD2 (5 bases). The germline gives CDR1 SGHRS, CDR2 YFSETQ. There are 14 residues in the CDR3. For the CDR3, the DNA is TGTGCCAGCAGCTTGGAAGGAGGCCAAGAGACCCAGTACTTC. As protein: CASSLEGGQETQYF.

The chain has TRBV27 and TRBJ2-1; TRBD1 might be the D (6 bases). Germline loops: CDR1 MNHEY, CDR2 SMNVEV (reference sequence). This CDR3 spans 15 amino acids. Trimming left V 2 bases short and J 4 bases short, with 12 bases between. Here the CDR3 reads CASSLLDRVYNEQFF. DNA of the CDR3: TGTGCCAGCAGTTTACTGGACAGAGTATACAATGAGCAGTTCTTC.

The CDR3 is CASSGISLSEAFF. CDR3 bases: TGTGCCAGCAGTGGCATTTCGCTCTCTGAAGCTTTCTTT. This chain uses TRBV7-9 with TRBJ1-1, with D uncertain. V lost 6 bases, J lost 6 bases, and 14 bases lay in between. The CDR3 sequence is 13 residues long. Germline CDR1 SEHNR, CDR2 FQNEAQ (reference sequence).

The rearrangement uses TRBV4-2 and TRBJ1-2; D is ambiguous. The CDR3 is made up of 11 amino acids. V lost 3 bases and J 3 bases, leaving 2 bases between the germline ends. Germline CDR1 LGHNA, CDR2 YNFKEQ. The CDR3 spells CASSHYYGYTF. DNA of the CDR3: TGTGCCAGCAGCCATTACTATGGCTACACCTTC.

J is TRBJ2-3 and V is TRBV24-1; unclear D gene. Trimming cost V 4 bases and J 3 bases, with 10 bases left between them. The CDR3 is made up of 14 amino acids. CDR1 is KGHDR, CDR2 SFDVKD, per germline. Here the CDR3 DNA reads TGTGCCACCAGTGACCCGAGCTCTACAGATACGCAGTATTTT. Translating gives CATSDPSSTDTQYF.

The rearrangement uses TRBV3-1 and TRBJ1-1, with TRBD1 as a possible D gene (6 bases). The CDR3 is made up of 14 amino acids. V was cut by 3 bases and J by 6 bases, with 14 bases left in between. The V gene's germline CDR1 is LGHDT and CDR2 YNNKEL (reference sequence). The CDR3 is CASSHSAGEAEAFF. CDR3 bases: TGTGCCAGCAGCCATTCGGCAGGGGAAGCTGAAGCTTTCTTT.

The chain combines TRBV5-1 with TRBJ1-2, with TRBD1 identical over 8 bases. Germline V lookup: CDR1 SGHRS, CDR2 YFSETQ. The CDR3 loop spans 15 amino acids. V lost 4 bases to trimming and J lost 3 bases; unmatched junction nucleotides: 8. The CDR3 here is CASSDARGRDYGYTF. CDR3 DNA: TGCGCCAGCAGCGACGCCAGGGGGCGCGACTATGGCTACACCTTC.

The genes are TRBV3-1 and TRBJ1-5; D possibly corresponds to TRBD1 (5 bases). The germline V gene has CDR1 LGHDT and CDR2 YNNKEL (reference sequence). V lost 5 bases and J 3 bases, leaving 11 bases between the germline ends. This CDR3 contains 14 residues. The CDR3 loop is CASSFRGFNQPQHF. DNA of the CDR3: TGTGCCAGCAGCTTCCGGGGGTTCAATCAGCCCCAGCATTTT.

V is TRBV2 and J is TRBJ2-1; 15 positions agree with TRBD2. This CDR3 region has 17 residues. CDR1 and CDR2 (germline): SNHLY, FYNNEI. V lost 7 bases to trimming and J lost 9 bases; unmatched junction nucleotides: 13. CDR3: CASTRTSGRAAESEQFF. The CDR3 coding sequence is TGTGCCAGCACCCGGACTAGCGGGAGGGCCGCGGAGAGTGAGCAGTTCTTC.

This clonotype was counted between two and nine times. The chain carries TRBV7-2 and TRBJ2-3, with 7 nucleotides matching TRBD2. The V and J ends lost 5 bases and 6 bases, in that order; junction bases with no gene match: 5. CDR1 and CDR2 from the germline V gene are SGHTA and FQGNSA. The CDR3 runs to 13 residues. CDR3 sequence reads: CASSREVEDTQYF. The CDR3 DNA follows: TGTGCCAGCAGCCGGGAGGTTGAGGATACGCAGTATTTT. Full variable domain (rest looked up from reference TRBV7-2 and TRBJ2-3): GAGVSQSPSNKVTEKGKDVELRCDPISGHTALYWYRQSLGQGLEFLIYFQGNSAPDKSGLPSDRFSAERTGGSVSTLTIQRTQQEDSAVYLCASSREVEDTQYFGPGTRLTVL.

The chain couples TRBV7-2 to TRBJ2-5; the D is unclear. The CDR3 extends over 13 amino acids. Trimming removed 5 bases from V and 0 bases from J, with 7 bases in between. CDR1 and CDR2 from the germline V gene are SGHTA and FQGNSA. CDR3 region: CASSRFHQETQYF. In DNA form, the CDR3 reads TGTGCCAGCAGCCGTTTCCACCAAGAGACCCAGTACTTC.

This clonotype was recorded a few times. The chain joins TRBV5-1 to TRBJ2-3; TRBD1 is a possible D gene (6 bases). Germline V lookup: CDR1 SGHRS, CDR2 YFSETQ. CDR3 length equals 17 residues. Trimming removed 4 bases from V and 3 bases from J, with 21 bases in between. CDR3 protein: CASSPTRQEKRTDTQYF. The CDR3 DNA sequence: TGCGCCAGCAGCCCCACCCGACAGGAAAAGCGGACAGATACGCAGTATTTT.

J is TRBJ1-2 and V is TRBV11-2, with a weak D call TRBD1 (5 bases). Between the trimmed V and J ends, which lost 1 base and 2 bases, there was a span of 14 bases. There are 16 residues in the CDR3. CDR1 SGHAT and CDR2 FQNNGV come from the germline V gene. DNA for the CDR3: TGTGCCAGCAGCTTAGGACAGACGCTGCAAAACTATGGCTACACCTTC. Protein product: CASSLGQTLQNYGYTF.

J is TRBJ2-5 and V is TRBV28, with a weak D call TRBD2 (6 bases). Trimming shortened V by 5 bases and J by 5 bases, and 18 bases separated the two germline ends. CDR1 is MDHEN, CDR2 SYDVKM, per germline. The CDR3 totals 15 residues. Here the CDR3 reads CASSPLAGGGETQYF. The CDR3 DNA reads as TGTGCCAGCAGTCCCCTCGCGGGTGGGGGGGAGACCCAGTACTTC.

This clonotype was detected many times. The chain employs TRBV12-3 or TRBV12-4 and TRBJ1-3; D is uncertain. Deletions cut 5 bases from V and 4 bases from J, with 15 bases between. The CDR3 covers 15 residues. The CDR3 DNA is TGTGCCAGCAGTGCCCGGGAGGCTGGGGGAAACACCATATATTTT. It translates to CASSAREAGGNTIYF.

This rearrangement joins TRBV7-9 to TRBJ2-5, with TRBD2 identical over 10 bases. The CDR3 consists of 16 residues. Germline loops: CDR1 SEHNR, CDR2 FQNEAQ (reference sequence). The V segment lost 5 bases and the J segment 3 bases; nucleotides outside the gene matches: 9. CDR3 residues: CASSPVGLAGEETQYF. The CDR3 DNA reads TGTGCCAGCAGCCCTGTGGGGCTAGCGGGAGAAGAGACCCAGTACTTC.

The genes are TRBV29-1 and TRBJ1-5; D gene ambiguous. Trimming cost V 4 bases and J 0 bases, with 7 bases left between them. Per the germline V gene, CDR1 is SQVTM and CDR2 is ANQGSEA. CDR3 length equals 13 residues. The DNA for the CDR3 is TGCAGCGTTGGCCACGGTAGCAATCAGCCCCAGCATTTT. This translates into CSVGHGSNQPQHF.

This clonotype showed up just a few times. This chain joins TRBV20-1 and TRBJ2-1; D is unresolved. V was trimmed by 4 bases and J by 5 bases, leaving 6 bases between them. Per germline, CDR1 DFQATT and CDR2 SNEGSKA (reference sequence). This CDR3 is 11 amino acids long. DNA for the CDR3: TGCAGTGCTAAGGTCAACAATGAGCAGTTCTTC. This sequence encodes CSAKVNNEQFF.

This clonotype was seen just once. The CDR3 is CASSLRVEREVYEQYF. The CDR3, as DNA: TGTGCCAGCAGCCTCAGAGTGGAGCGGGAGGTATACGAGCAGTACTTC. This sequence joins TRBV4-2 and TRBJ2-7, with TRBD2 matching over 9 bases. The CDR3 spans 16 residues. Losses at the gene ends were 4 bases for V and 4 bases for J; bases not matched to a gene: 11. CDR1 and CDR2 from the germline V gene are LGHNA and YNFKEQ.

J is TRBJ1-1 and V is TRBV5-1; tentative D call: TRBD1 (6 bases). This CDR3 has 15 residues. V was clipped by 4 bases and J by 4 bases, with 17 bases between them. Per the germline V gene, CDR1 is SGHRS and CDR2 is YFSETQ. The DNA for the CDR3 is TGCGCCAGCAGCCCTTGGTCAGGGGCGGGCACTGAAGCTTTCTTT. It encodes CASSPWSGAGTEAFF.

The gene calls are TRBV7-2 and TRBJ1-4, with a possible D match to TRBD1 (6 bases). V shed 0 bases and J shed 10 bases, with 12 bases lying between them. This CDR3 region has 14 residues. Germline V gene data show CDR1 as SGHTA and CDR2 as FQGNSA. The DNA of the CDR3 is TGTGCCAGCAGCTTAGCGTCGCGAGGGGGAAAACTGTTTTTT. Protein sequence: CASSLASRGGKLFF.

This clonotype was seen once. The rearrangement uses TRBV14 and TRBJ1-4; 7 bases map to TRBD1. The CDR3 spans 14 residues. Germline CDR1 reads SGHDN; CDR2 reads FVKESK. The J segment lost 5 bases and the V segment lost 8 bases, leaving 8 bases of the junction unmatched. CDR3 sequence: CASRRQGGNEKLFF. CDR3 nucleotide sequence: TGTGCCAGCCGACGACAGGGCGGAAATGAAAAACTGTTTTTT.

This clonotype has only one observation. The chain combines TRBV20-1 with TRBJ2-1, with D possibly TRBD2 on 5 matching bases. CDR1 and CDR2 from the germline V gene are DFQATT and SNEGSKA (reference sequence). The CDR3 is made up of 16 amino acids. V lost 0 bases to trimming and J lost 2 bases, with 14 bases between them. The CDR3 here is CSARESGSWAYNEQFF. In nucleotides, the CDR3 is TGCAGTGCTAGAGAATCGGGATCTTGGGCCTACAATGAGCAGTTCTTC.